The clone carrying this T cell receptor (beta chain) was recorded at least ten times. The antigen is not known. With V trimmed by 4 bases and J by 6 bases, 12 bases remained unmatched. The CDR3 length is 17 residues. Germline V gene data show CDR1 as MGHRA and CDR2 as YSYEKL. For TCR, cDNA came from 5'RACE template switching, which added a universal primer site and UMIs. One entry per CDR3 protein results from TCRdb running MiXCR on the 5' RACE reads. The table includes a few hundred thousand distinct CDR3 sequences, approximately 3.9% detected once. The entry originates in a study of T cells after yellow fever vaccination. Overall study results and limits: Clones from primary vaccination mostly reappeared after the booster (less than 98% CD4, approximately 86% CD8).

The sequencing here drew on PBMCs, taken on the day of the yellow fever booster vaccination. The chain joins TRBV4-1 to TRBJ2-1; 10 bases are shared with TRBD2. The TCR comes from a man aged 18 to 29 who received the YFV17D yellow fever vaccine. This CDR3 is CASSPYLAGGRGNEQFF. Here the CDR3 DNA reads TGCGCCAGCAGCCCATACTTAGCGGGGGGACGGGGCAATGAGCAGTTCTTC.